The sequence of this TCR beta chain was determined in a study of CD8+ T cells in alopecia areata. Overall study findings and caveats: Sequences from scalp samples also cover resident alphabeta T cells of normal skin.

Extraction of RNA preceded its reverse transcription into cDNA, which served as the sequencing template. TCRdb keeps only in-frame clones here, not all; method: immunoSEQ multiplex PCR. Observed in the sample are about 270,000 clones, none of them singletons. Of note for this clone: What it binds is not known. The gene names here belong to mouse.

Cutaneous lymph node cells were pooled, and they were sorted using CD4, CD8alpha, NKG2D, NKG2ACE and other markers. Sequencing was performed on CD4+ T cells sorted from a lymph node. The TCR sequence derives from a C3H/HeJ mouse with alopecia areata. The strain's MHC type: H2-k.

Incomplete CDR3 DNA: TGTGCCAGCGGCCCCGACAGGGGGCTTTCGCCC. Residues: CASGPDRGLSP. The whole CDR3 is CASGPDRGLSPLYF. V is TRBV13-2 and J is TRBJ1-6; the match to TRBD1 covers 10 bases. The read falls 3 residues short of the CDR3 end, and the missing part is taken from the germline J gene. TRBJ1-6 is an ORF; its function is uncertain. V was clipped by 5 bases and J by 9 bases; unmatched bases: 5. From germline, CDR1 is NNHNN and CDR2 SYGAGS (reference sequence). The CDR3 spans 14 residues.